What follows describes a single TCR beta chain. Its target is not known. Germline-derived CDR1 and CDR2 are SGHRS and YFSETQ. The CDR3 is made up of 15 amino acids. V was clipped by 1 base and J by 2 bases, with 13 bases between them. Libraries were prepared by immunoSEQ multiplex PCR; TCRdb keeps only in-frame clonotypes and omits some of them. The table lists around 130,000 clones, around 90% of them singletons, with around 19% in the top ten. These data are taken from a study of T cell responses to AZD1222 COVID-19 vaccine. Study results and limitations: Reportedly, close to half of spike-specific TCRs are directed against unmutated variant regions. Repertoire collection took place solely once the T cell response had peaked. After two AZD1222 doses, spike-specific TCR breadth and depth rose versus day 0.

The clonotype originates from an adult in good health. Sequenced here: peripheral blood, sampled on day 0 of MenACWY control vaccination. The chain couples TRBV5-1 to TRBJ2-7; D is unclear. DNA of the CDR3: TGCGCCAGCAGCTTGACCGGCCACTCAGCCTACGAGCAGTACTTC. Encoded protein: CASSLTGHSAYEQYF. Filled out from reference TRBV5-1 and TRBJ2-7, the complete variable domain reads KAGVTQTPRYLIKTRGQQVTLSCSPISGHRSVSWYQQTPGQGLQFLFEYFSETQRNKGNFPGRFSGRQFSNSRSEMNVSTLELGDSALYLCASSLTGHSAYEQYFGPGTRLTVT.